This T cell receptor (beta chain) was sequenced during a study of post-analysis software for immune sequencing data. This clonotype was counted between two and nine times. Its antigen remains unknown. cDNA libraries of TCR beta carried unique molecular identifiers. Each sample of roughly 0.95 to 10 million input T cells yielded 500,000 or so cDNA molecules, so each molecule approximated one T cell. Each CDR3 protein gets one entry after TCRdb re-called the PCR reads with MiXCR. The data show approximately 440,000 distinct CDR3 sequences, under 55% seen once. Regarding the study as a whole: Compared with controls, patients showed significantly lower normalized Chao1 diversity. F measure showed strong co-clustering of same-batch samples. The five TRBV segments detected at higher frequency in patients than in controls included TRBV5-6, TRBV5-1 and TRBV20-1.

Trimming left V 3 bases short and J 2 bases short, with 5 bases between. The CDR3 contains 12 residues. CDR1 LGHDT and CDR2 YNNKEL come from the germline V gene (reference sequence). The source is a girl between 5 and 17 years old with multiple sclerosis. Source material: blood. The chain recombines TRBV3-1 with TRBJ2-7; D gene unclear. CDR3 DNA: TGTGCCAGCAGCCAGGCTACCTACGAGCAGTACTTC. Translation gives CASSQATYEQYF.